These 29 T cell receptor beta chains share one sample of origin, sequenced in a study of T cell repertoires in cytomegalovirus infection. For these receptors, no antigen is known. Using its own MiXCR run on the reads, TCRdb lists one record per CDR3 protein. In the table there are about 500,000 distinct CDR3 sequences, 30% to 40% of which are singletons. The sequencing here drew on cultured PBMCs, taken from culture after CMV antigen stimulation. The receptors stem from a human donor in good health (CMV status not recorded). Some clones in this sample may be carry-over from other donors' samples.

This clonotype was observed a few times. This chain joins TRBV4-1 and TRBJ2-7; 10 bases line up with TRBD2. With 4 bases clipped from V and 3 bases from J, the junction kept 3 bases outside the gene matches. This CDR3 spans 14 amino acids. Germline V gene sequence: CDR1 MGHRA, CDR2 YSYEKL. The CDR3 protein is CASSRTSGDYEQYF. As DNA, the CDR3 is TGCGCCAGCAGCCGGACTAGCGGCGACTACGAGCAGTACTTC.

This chain joins TRBV7-8 and TRBJ2-3; TRBD2 matches at 7 bases. The CDR3 sequence is 19 residues long. V lost 4 bases and J lost 4; bases outside the gene matches: 20. The germline CDR1 and CDR2 sequences are SGHVS and FQNEAQ. CDR3 sequence (DNA): TGTGCCAGCAGCTCCTCCTTGGGGGGGGACCCAGGGCTGGCAGATACGCAGTATTTT. Translation gives CASSSSLGGDPGLADTQYF.

This clonotype was detected only a few times. The chain links TRBV6-1 to TRBJ1-5, with 7 bases that match TRBD1. This CDR3 spans 17 amino acids. Germline values: CDR1 MNHNS, CDR2 SASEGT. The V segment lost 1 base and the J segment 4 bases; nucleotides outside the gene matches: 10. The CDR3 sequence: CASSEVLFGTANQPQHF. In nucleotides, the CDR3 is TGTGCCAGCAGTGAAGTCCTGTTCGGGACAGCTAATCAGCCCCAGCATTTT.

The rearrangement links TRBV7-3 to TRBJ2-7, with D possibly TRBD2 on 5 matching bases. V lost 2 bases, J lost 7 bases, and 15 bases lay in between. Germline V gives CDR1 SGHTA, CDR2 FQGTGA. The CDR3 sequence is 14 residues long. CDR3 region: CASSLRWDSGEQYF. Written as DNA, the CDR3 is TGTGCCAGCAGCTTACGTTGGGATTCGGGGGAGCAGTACTTC.

In its sample, this clonotype was seen many times. V is TRBV12-3 or TRBV12-4 and J is TRBJ2-1, with 8 bases lining up with TRBD1. CDR3 size: 16 residues. J gave up 8 bases and V 6 bases, and 15 bases lay outside the gene matches. In nucleotides, the CDR3 is TGTGCCAGCAGCCCGAAGGGTCAGGGGGCGGTCGATGAGCAGTTCTTC. This encodes CASSPKGQGAVDEQFF.

In DNA form, the CDR3 reads TGTGCCAGCAGCCCCTCCGACAGGGTAAACACTGAAGCTTTCTTT. This gives the protein CASSPSDRVNTEAFF. J is TRBJ1-1 and V is TRBV7-9; 7 nucleotides match TRBD1. Trimming removed 5 bases from V and 2 bases from J; junction bases left unmatched: 8. CDR1 and CDR2 from the germline V gene are SEHNR and FQNEAQ (reference sequence). The CDR3 contains 15 residues.

V is TRBV19 and J is TRBJ1-1; possible D gene TRBD1, 6 bases. This CDR3 is built from 13 residues. Germline V CDR1 and CDR2: LNHDA, SQIVND (reference sequence). V lost 3 bases to trimming and J lost 4 bases, with 9 bases between them. CDR3: CASSIRGLTEAFF. The CDR3 nucleotides read TGTGCCAGTAGTATCCGGGGGCTCACTGAAGCTTTCTTT. The whole variable domain, remainder taken from reference TRBV19 and TRBJ1-1, is DGGITQSPKYLFRKEGQNVTLSCEQNLNHDAMYWYRQDPGQGLRLIYYSQIVNDFQKGDIAEGYSVSREKKESFPLTVTSAQKNPTAFYLCASSIRGLTEAFFGQGTRLTVV.

The rearrangement joins TRBV7-9 to TRBJ2-7; D might be TRBD1 or TRBD2, each matching 6 bases. With 5 bases removed from V and 1 base from J, the gap between germline ends came to 12 bases. CDR3 size: 14 residues. Germline loops: CDR1 SEHNR, CDR2 FQNEAQ (reference sequence). The CDR3 loop is CASSGGTPSYEQYF. CDR3 DNA: TGTGCCAGCAGCGGGGGGACACCTTCCTACGAGCAGTACTTC. Complete variable domain (other parts from reference TRBV7-9 and TRBJ2-7): DTGVSQNPRHKITKRGQNVTFRCDPISEHNRLYWYRQTLGQGPEFLTYFQNEAQLEKSRLLSDRFSAERPKGSFSTLEIQRTEQGDSAMYLCASSGGTPSYEQYFGPGTRLTVT.

V and J are TRBV7-2 and TRBJ1-1; D remains ambiguous. The V gene lost 2 bases and the J gene lost 10 bases, with 11 bases spanning the gap. Germline CDR1 SGHTA, CDR2 FQGNSA. The CDR3 extends over 12 amino acids. CDR3 region: CASSLSPTTAFF. DNA of the CDR3: TGTGCCAGCAGCTTATCGCCCACCACAGCTTTCTTT.

This clonotype was recorded a few times. The V gene is TRBV6-1, the J gene TRBJ1-5, with D possibly being TRBD1 (6 bases). The V gene lost 2 bases and the J gene lost 6 bases, with 11 bases spanning the gap. The CDR3 spans 14 residues. The germline CDR1 and CDR2 sequences are MNHNS and SASEGT. CDR3 bases: TGTGCCAGCAGTGAACGGGGGGGCGGTCAGCCCCAGCATTTT. Its protein is CASSERGGGQPQHF.

V usage is TRBV7-2 and J usage is TRBJ2-1; the D is unclear. The V end lost 5 bases, the J end lost 8 bases, and 19 bases lay between the germline ends. CDR3 length equals 15 residues. Germline CDR1 is SGHTA and CDR2 is FQGNSA. As DNA, the CDR3 is TGTGCCAGCAGCAACCCCCCTACCAAAAGGGATGAGCAGTTCTTC. As protein: CASSNPPTKRDEQFF.

This clonotype was seen only a few times. The chain links TRBV28 to TRBJ1-5; 8 bases are shared with TRBD1. There are 20 residues in the CDR3. Germline CDR1 MDHEN, CDR2 SYDVKM. J was trimmed by 4 bases and V by 1 base; bases with no gene match: 18. CDR3: CASSLLTSRDRGVWNQPQHF. In DNA form, the CDR3 reads TGTGCCAGCAGTTTATTAACGTCCCGAGACAGGGGTGTATGGAATCAGCCCCAGCATTTT.

V and J are TRBV6-2 or TRBV6-3 and TRBJ1-5; possibly TRBD1 for D (5 bases). V was trimmed by 6 bases and J by 0 bases, leaving 15 bases between them. The germline CDR1 and CDR2 sequences are MNHEY and SVGEGT. The CDR3 totals 16 residues. The CDR3 spells CASRYTGGYSNQPQHF. CDR3 sequence (DNA): TGTGCCAGCAGGTACACTGGGGGTTATAGCAATCAGCCCCAGCATTTT.

CDR3 region: CASRGQGLSTDTQYF. CDR3 nucleotides: TGTGCCAGCAGGGGACAGGGCCTAAGCACAGATACGCAGTATTTT. This chain joins TRBV12-3 or TRBV12-4 and TRBJ2-3, with TRBD1 identical over 9 bases. V was clipped by 6 bases and J by 0 bases; unmatched bases: 4. The CDR3 spans 15 residues.

This clonotype has only a few counts. This chain joins TRBV7-2 and TRBJ2-3; 9 nucleotides line up with TRBD2. Trimming removed 5 bases from V and 14 bases from J; junction bases left unmatched: 14. The length of the CDR3 is 14 residues. From germline, CDR1 is SGHTA and CDR2 FQGNSA. CDR3 sequence reads: CASSPYSGRGPTYF. The CDR3 region has the DNA TGTGCCAGCAGCCCGTATAGCGGGAGAGGGCCTACGTATTTT.

The rearrangement links TRBV19 to TRBJ2-1; the match to TRBD2 covers 7 bases. Germline loops: CDR1 LNHDA, CDR2 SQIVND (reference sequence). CDR3 length: 16 residues. V was clipped by 3 bases and J by 5 bases; unmatched bases: 10. CDR3 protein: CASSISSGHGNNEQFF. As DNA, the CDR3 is TGTGCCAGTAGTATCTCTAGCGGCCATGGGAACAATGAGCAGTTCTTC.

The chain joins TRBV12-5 to TRBJ2-7; 8 bases align to TRBD1. Trimming took 2 bases from V and 3 from J; bases not matched to a gene: 12. Germline V gene lookup returns CDR1 LGHNT and CDR2 FRNRAP. The CDR3 is 17 amino acids. CDR3 region: CASGLFGQGRRNYEQYV. CDR3 in DNA: TGTGCTAGTGGTTTGTTCGGACAGGGTCGCCGGAACTACGAGCAGTACGTC.

This clonotype was picked up a small number of times. This chain connects TRBV6-1 to TRBJ1-5; 7 bases agree with TRBD1. V shed 3 bases, J shed 5 bases, and the junction held 7 bases outside the gene matches. CDR1 and CDR2 (germline): MNHNS, SASEGT. This CDR3 has 15 residues. CDR3 coding DNA: TGTGCCAGCAGTGACTACACAGGGGTGCATCAGCCCCAGCATTTT. Its protein is CASSDYTGVHQPQHF.

This clonotype was observed once. V gene TRBV4-1 combines with J gene TRBJ1-2; possible D gene TRBD1, 6 bases. V was clipped by 0 bases and J by 7 bases, with 18 bases between them. Per germline, CDR1 MGHRA and CDR2 YSYEKL. This CDR3 has 16 residues. The CDR3 DNA reads TGCGCCAGCAGCCAAGATCCCGTGGGGACACAACGTGGCTACACCTTC. Translating it yields CASSQDPVGTQRGYTF.

The table lists this clonotype with a few counts. V gene TRBV28 combines with J gene TRBJ2-3; TRBD2 might be the D (7 bases). Germline values: CDR1 MDHEN, CDR2 SYDVKM. Trimming removed 3 bases at V and 2 bases at J, with 18 bases between. This CDR3 spans 17 amino acids. The DNA of the CDR3 is TGTGCCAGCAGTTTGAGAACGGGGGGCTTCTCCACAGATACGCAGTATTTT. Translation gives CASSLRTGGFSTDTQYF.

This clonotype was recorded at least ten times. J is TRBJ1-2 and V is TRBV27, with TRBD1 matching 7 bases. CDR3 size: 16 residues. Per germline, CDR1 MNHEY and CDR2 SMNVEV (reference sequence). The trim removed 1 base at V and 8 bases at J, leaving 13 bases unmatched. The CDR3 loop reads CASSLYGGGASLGYTF. In DNA, the CDR3 is TGTGCCAGCAGTTTATATGGAGGGGGCGCGAGTCTGGGCTACACCTTC.

This clonotype occurred once. The gene calls are TRBV20-1 and TRBJ2-3, with 8 bases lining up with TRBD2. Germline CDR1 reads DFQATT; CDR2 reads SNEGSKA (reference sequence). The J segment lost 3 bases and the V segment lost 4 bases, leaving 6 bases of the junction unmatched. This CDR3 region has 14 residues. In nucleotides, the CDR3 is TGCAGTGCTATTAGCGGGATGGTGACAGATACGCAGTATTTT. It encodes CSAISGMVTDTQYF.

This clonotype was recorded a few times. This sequence joins TRBV28 and TRBJ2-5, with D perhaps assigned TRBD1 or TRBD2 (6 bases each). This CDR3 is built from 17 residues. V shed 5 bases and J shed 5 bases, with 24 bases lying between them. Germline CDR1 is MDHEN and CDR2 is SYDVKM. CDR3 loop: CASSPLGGARDKETQYF. CDR3 nucleotide sequence: TGTGCCAGCAGTCCTCTCGGGGGCGCGAGGGATAAGGAGACCCAGTACTTC.

This clonotype showed up just a few times. The chain recombines TRBV28 with TRBJ2-1; maybe TRBD1 (7 bases). Germline lookup yields CDR1 MDHEN and CDR2 SYDVKM. CDR3 length: 17 amino acids. The V end lost 2 bases, the J end lost 3 bases, and 17 bases lay between the germline ends. In nucleotides, the CDR3 is TGTGCCAGCAGTTTAAAACCGGCAGGGGGGTTCTACAATGAGCAGTTCTTC. The encoded protein is CASSLKPAGGFYNEQFF. Supplemented by reference TRBV28 and TRBJ2-1, the full variable domain reads DVKVTQSSRYLVKRTGEKVFLECVQDMDHENMFWYRQDPGLGLRLIYFSYDVKMKEKGDIPEGYSVSREKKERFSLILESASTNQTSMYLCASSLKPAGGFYNEQFFGPGTRLTVL.

Ten or more counts support this clonotype. The chain has TRBV12-3 or TRBV12-4 and TRBJ2-7; D gene unclear. Deletions cut 5 bases from V and 0 bases from J, with 8 bases between. The CDR3 covers 13 residues. The CDR3 bases are TGTGCCAGCAGTCTCAGGAGCTCCTACGAGCAGTACTTC. This translates into CASSLRSSYEQYF.

This chain links TRBV11-2 with TRBJ2-7; D is undetermined. The CDR3 runs to 14 residues. Germline CDR1 SGHAT, CDR2 FQNNGV. The germline V and J ends were trimmed by 0 bases and 5 bases, with 11 bases remaining between them. Written as DNA, the CDR3 is TGTGCCAGCAGCTTAGATGTTGCCAGAGACGAGCAGTACTTC. Translated, it gives CASSLDVARDEQYF.

The chain recombines TRBV28 with TRBJ2-7; 7 bases fit TRBD2. Per germline, CDR1 MDHEN and CDR2 SYDVKM. CDR3 size: 12 residues. V shed 5 bases, J shed 11 bases, and the junction held 9 bases outside the gene matches. The CDR3 spells CASSPWGGTKYF. The CDR3 DNA reads TGTGCCAGCAGTCCCTGGGGGGGGACCAAGTACTTC.

The rearrangement uses TRBV7-9 and TRBJ1-4; D remains ambiguous. This CDR3 has 14 amino acids. The V and J ends lost 5 bases and 8 bases respectively, with 15 bases between them. The germline CDR1 and CDR2 sequences are SEHNR and FQNEAQ (reference sequence). The DNA for the CDR3 is TGTGCCAGCAGCCAAGTTAATATGGGGGAAAAACTGTTTTTT. Translated, it gives CASSQVNMGEKLFF.

This rearrangement joins TRBV2 to TRBJ2-7; D assignment may be TRBD1 or TRBD2 (5 bases each). V was cut by 5 bases and J by 11 bases, with 16 bases left in between. The CDR3 is made up of 12 amino acids. CDR1 and CDR2 from the germline V gene are SNHLY and FYNNEI. The CDR3 sequence: CASSSGPRNEYF. The CDR3 DNA follows: TGTGCCAGCAGTTCGGGACCCAGGAACGAGTACTTC.